Below, 10 T cell receptor beta chains from the same sample are listed, as sequenced in a study of blood T cells in healthy people across ages (dated by TCRdb to between 2014 and 2016). Library method: 5' RACE. Sequencing relied on an Illumina HiSeq 2500. A second about 7 to 11 cycle PCR used a sample-barcoded 5' primer and a J-beta primer mix. The public reads were reprocessed in TCRdb via fastp at Q25 and MiXCR, keeping in-frame beta chains. Every CDR3 protein is listed once, alongside the most common genes and DNA of its rows. The table for this sample lists 650,000 to 1,000,000 distinct CDR3 sequences; roughly 40% of them were counted only once. The top ten hold over 10% of the sample. Sequencing was done on a sample of blood. These receptors were obtained from a man younger than 35 in good health.

The table lists this clonotype with a few counts. The V gene is TRBV12-3 or TRBV12-4, the J gene TRBJ1-1; tentatively, D is TRBD1 (5 bases). V lost 7 bases to trimming and J lost 6 bases, with 12 bases between them. The CDR3 runs to 12 residues. CDR3 residues: CASTSWGAEAFF. The CDR3 nucleotides read TGTGCCAGCACCTCATGGGGCGCTGAAGCTTTCTTT.

This clonotype was detected ten times or more. V usage is TRBV5-1 and J usage is TRBJ1-1; TRBD1 matches at 9 bases. CDR1 and CDR2 from the germline V gene are SGHRS and YFSETQ. The CDR3 has 14 amino acids. V lost 3 bases to trimming and J lost 2 bases; unmatched junction nucleotides: 2. The chain's CDR3 is CASSWGQGNTEAFF. Written as DNA, the CDR3 is TGCGCCAGCAGCTGGGGACAGGGAAACACTGAAGCTTTCTTT.

This chain connects TRBV7-9 to TRBJ2-1, with 7 positions matching TRBD2. Germline V lookup: CDR1 SEHNR, CDR2 FQNEAQ (reference sequence). Trimming removed 5 bases from V and 4 bases from J; junction bases left unmatched: 8. The CDR3 runs to 15 residues. The CDR3: CASSRDGGGYNEQFF. CDR3 bases: TGTGCCAGCAGCAGGGACGGGGGAGGGTACAATGAGCAGTTCTTC.

The genes are TRBV20-1 and TRBJ2-3, with 7 nucleotides matching TRBD2. V trimming: 5 bases; J trimming: 1 base; junction bases outside the gene matches: 9. The length of the CDR3 is 15 residues. Germline CDR1 reads DFQATT; CDR2 reads SNEGSKA (reference sequence). The CDR3 reads CSAEPTTSGTDTQYF. The CDR3 bases are TGCAGTGCTGAACCGACTACTAGCGGCACAGATACGCAGTATTTT.

As regards this clonotype: At one boundary the junction diverges from the germline segment, which might be a read error. V gene TRBV7-9 combines with J gene TRBJ1-5; perhaps TRBD1 as D (6 bases). The CDR3 consists of 15 residues. The germline V gene encodes CDR1 SEHNR and CDR2 FQNEAQ (reference sequence). CDR3 region: CASSFIQGPNQPQNF. The CDR3 region has the DNA TGTGCCAGCAGCTTTATACAGGGACCCAATCAGCCCCAGAATTTT.

V and J are TRBV7-2 and TRBJ2-7; D is uncertain. The germline gives CDR1 SGHTA, CDR2 FQGNSA. The V gene lost 5 bases and the J gene lost 5 bases, with 16 bases spanning the gap. The CDR3 covers 14 residues. The CDR3 DNA reads as TGTGCCAGCAGCCTCGCTAGTAATCCCCACGAGCAGTACTTC. Amino acid sequence: CASSLASNPHEQYF.

The chain is built from TRBV15 and TRBJ2-1, with D tentatively TRBD1 (6 bases). Germline V gene sequence: CDR1 LNHNV, CDR2 YYDKDF (reference sequence). This CDR3 has 16 residues. V lost 3 bases and J 4 bases, leaving 16 bases between the germline ends. The DNA of the CDR3 is TGTGCCACCAGCAGTACCGGACAGATGGAATACAATGAGCAGTTCTTC. Protein: CATSSTGQMEYNEQFF.

This chain links TRBV5-6 with TRBJ1-2, with D perhaps TRBD1 (6 bases). Per the germline V gene, CDR1 is SGHDT and CDR2 is YYEEEE. This CDR3 is built from 14 residues. The ends were cut back, 4 bases at V and 4 bases at J, with 14 bases in the middle. CDR3 protein: CASSEKGHLYGYTF. The CDR3 nucleotides are TGTGCCAGCAGCGAGAAGGGACACCTCTATGGCTACACCTTC. The full variable domain, completed using reference TRBV5-6 and TRBJ1-2, is DAGVTQSPTHLIKTRGQQVTLRCSPKSGHDTVSWYQQALGQGPQFIFQYYEEEERQRGNFPDRFSGHQFPNYSSELNVNALLLGDSALYLCASSEKGHLYGYTFGSGTRLTVV.

The rearrangement links TRBV20-1 to TRBJ1-2, with 11 bases lining up with TRBD1. Per the germline V gene, CDR1 is DFQATT and CDR2 is SNEGSKA (reference sequence). The CDR3 covers 17 residues. With 0 bases clipped from V and 4 bases from J, the junction kept 10 bases outside the gene matches. CDR3 nucleotide sequence: TGCAGTGCTAGAGATGCCCGAGGACAGGGGGCAGGCTATGGCTACACCTTC. Its protein is CSARDARGQGAGYGYTF.

This sequence joins TRBV7-2 and TRBJ2-1; D is possibly TRBD2 (5 bases). The J call is doubtful: the DNA matches TRBJ2-7 better. Per the germline V gene, CDR1 is SGHTA and CDR2 is FQGNSA. The CDR3 has 15 amino acids. Here the CDR3 reads CASSLVGVGYNEQYF. CDR3 DNA: TGTGCCAGCAGCTTAGTCGGGGTTGGCTACAATGAGCAGTACTTC.